Listed below are T cell receptor beta chains from one sample, sequenced in a study of blood T cell repertoires in COVID-19. Produced via immunoSEQ multiplex PCR; TCRdb's table is partial and in-frame only. The sample records some 160,000 clones, more than 75% being singletons. Sequencing used peripheral blood. The receptors were sampled from a man aged 55 to 70 with acute or convalescent COVID-19. Each CDR3 is given with its conserved first and last residue. D genes are given only for firm matches. The size field is filled for only some rows; it gives once, few, many or a size class.

clone size: NA
D gene: TRBD1
V gene: TRBV6-5
J gene: TRBJ1-6
CDR3 DNA: TGTGCCAGCAGTTTGGGACAGGGGTATTCACCCCTCCACTTT
CDR3 protein: CASSLGQGYSPLHF

clone size: once
D gene: TRBD2
V gene: TRBV11-2
J gene: TRBJ2-1
CDR3 DNA: TGTGCCAGCAGCTTAGATCCCCAACTAGCGGGAAGGTCCAATGAGCAGTTCTTC
CDR3 protein: CASSLDPQLAGRSNEQFF

clone size: NA
D gene: TRBD1
V gene: TRBV3-1/TRBV3-2
J gene: TRBJ2-1
CDR3 DNA: TGTGCCAGCAGTCCCGGACAGGGGGCCTACAATGAGCAGTTCTTC
CDR3 protein: CASSPGQGAYNEQFF

clone size: NA
D gene: TRBD2
V gene: TRBV7-3
J gene: TRBJ2-1
CDR3 DNA: TGTGCCAGCAGCATAGGGACTAGCCCTAACTCCTACAATGAGCAGTTCTTC
CDR3 protein: CASSIGTSPNSYNEQFF

clone size: NA
D gene: NA
V gene: TRBV5-1
J gene: TRBJ2-2
CDR3 DNA: TGCGCCAGCACGGACAGATCGAACACCGGGGAGCTGTTTTTT
CDR3 protein: CASTDRSNTGELFF

clone size: NA
D gene: TRBD2
V gene: TRBV6-6
J gene: TRBJ2-5
CDR3 DNA: TGTGCCAGCAGTTACGGAGGCGGGAGCATCGGAGAGACCCAGTACTTC
CDR3 protein: CASSYGGGSIGETQYF

clone size: NA
D gene: TRBD2
V gene: TRBV6-2/TRBV6-3
J gene: TRBJ2-1
CDR3 DNA: TGTGCCAGCAGTCAAAGCGGGAGAGGCTACAATGAGCAGTTCTTC
CDR3 protein: CASSQSGRGYNEQFF

clone size: few
D gene: NA
V gene: TRBV10-1
J gene: TRBJ2-3
CDR3 DNA: TGCGCCAGCAGTGAGAAGGAGTCGGCTAGCACAGATACGCAGTATTTT
CDR3 protein: CASSEKESASTDTQYF

clone size: NA
D gene: NA
V gene: TRBV27
J gene: TRBJ1-2
CDR3 DNA: TGTGCCAGCAGTTTATATAGCCAGGACTACTATGGCTACACCTTC
CDR3 protein: CASSLYSQDYYGYTF

clone size: once
D gene: NA
V gene: TRBV19
J gene: TRBJ1-5
CDR3 DNA: TGTGCCAGTAGTATCGGAACAAGGGGTGATCAGCCCCAGCATTTT
CDR3 protein: CASSIGTRGDQPQHF

clone size: NA
D gene: TRBD1
V gene: TRBV4-2
J gene: TRBJ1-5
CDR3 DNA: TGTGCCAGCAGCCAAGGGACAGGGAGCGGTCAGCCCCAGCATTTT
CDR3 protein: CASSQGTGSGQPQHF

clone size: few
D gene: TRBD1
V gene: TRBV7-9
J gene: TRBJ1-5
CDR3 DNA: TGTGCCAGCAGCTGGACAGGGGACAATCAGCCCCAGCATTTT
CDR3 protein: CASSWTGDNQPQHF

clone size: NA
D gene: TRBD2
V gene: TRBV18
J gene: TRBJ2-7
CDR3 DNA: TGTGCCAGCTCACGTGGAGGGGAGGGCTACGAGCAGTACTTC
CDR3 protein: CASSRGGEGYEQYF

clone size: NA
D gene: TRBD2
V gene: TRBV9
J gene: TRBJ2-1
CDR3 DNA: TGTGCCAGCAGCCCCTGGACTAGCGGGAGCTCCTACAATGAGCAGTTCTTC
CDR3 protein: CASSPWTSGSSYNEQFF

clone size: NA
D gene: TRBD1
V gene: TRBV11-3
J gene: TRBJ2-3
CDR3 DNA: TGTGCCAGCAGCAGACAGGGGATCCATACGCAGTATTTT
CDR3 protein: CASSRQGIHTQYF

clone size: NA
D gene: NA
V gene: TRBV6-2/TRBV6-3
J gene: TRBJ2-3
CDR3 DNA: TGTGCCAGCAGTTCTGTCACAGATACGCAGTATTTT
CDR3 protein: CASSSVTDTQYF

clone size: NA
D gene: NA
V gene: TRBV7-9
J gene: TRBJ2-7
CDR3 DNA: TGTGCCAGCAGCTTTGGGGACTCAAGGGCCTACGAGCAGTACTTC
CDR3 protein: CASSFGDSRAYEQYF

clone size: NA
D gene: NA
V gene: TRBV28
J gene: TRBJ2-7
CDR3 DNA: TGTGCCAGCAGTTCCCCCCAGGCAGCCGAGCAGTACTTC
CDR3 protein: CASSSPQAAEQYF

clone size: NA
D gene: TRBD2
V gene: TRBV5-4
J gene: TRBJ2-5
CDR3 DNA: TGTGCCAGCAGCTCGACTAGCGGTTCGGGAGAGACCCAGTACTTC
CDR3 protein: CASSSTSGSGETQYF

clone size: NA
D gene: NA
V gene: TRBV21-1
J gene: TRBJ1-1
CDR3 DNA: TGTGCCAGCAGCAAAGTGGTCAGGAACACTGAAGCTTTCTTT
CDR3 protein: CASSKVVRNTEAFF

clone size: NA
D gene: TRBD2
V gene: TRBV7-8
J gene: TRBJ2-7
CDR3 DNA: TGTGCCAGCAGCGTAACGTCAGCGGGAGGTAGCAACGAGCAGTACTTC
CDR3 protein: CASSVTSAGGSNEQYF

clone size: NA
D gene: NA
V gene: TRBV5-6
J gene: TRBJ2-5
CDR3 DNA: TGTGCCAGCAGCCCGAGGTTGGAAGAGACCCAGTACTTC
CDR3 protein: CASSPRLEETQYF

clone size: few
D gene: NA
V gene: TRBV4-1
J gene: TRBJ1-1
CDR3 DNA: TGCGCCAGCAGCCAAGCGGACAGTCTTCGTCCTGAAGCTTTCTTT
CDR3 protein: CASSQADSLRPEAFF

clone size: NA
D gene: TRBD1
V gene: TRBV2
J gene: TRBJ2-1
CDR3 DNA: TGTGCCAGCAGCCGAGGGAGACAGGGGAAAAATGAGCAGTTCTTC
CDR3 protein: CASSRGRQGKNEQFF

clone size: NA
D gene: TRBD1
V gene: TRBV3-1/TRBV3-2
J gene: TRBJ1-1
CDR3 DNA: TGTGCCAGCAGCCAAGAGGCAGGGGGAGCTTTCTTT
CDR3 protein: CASSQEAGGAFF

clone size: NA
D gene: NA
V gene: TRBV3-1/TRBV3-2
J gene: TRBJ2-2
CDR3 DNA: TGTGCCAGCAGCCTGGGCCACCATGGAACCGGGGAGCTGTTTTTT
CDR3 protein: CASSLGHHGTGELFF

clone size: few
D gene: TRBD2
V gene: TRBV7-9
J gene: TRBJ2-3
CDR3 DNA: TGTGCCAGCAGCTTAGGACTAGCGGGAGCAGATACGCAGTATTTT
CDR3 protein: CASSLGLAGADTQYF

clone size: NA
D gene: TRBD1
V gene: TRBV28
J gene: TRBJ2-5
CDR3 DNA: TGTGCCAGCACCACGGGGACAGGGTCAGAGACCCAGTACTTC
CDR3 protein: CASTTGTGSETQYF

clone size: NA
D gene: NA
V gene: TRBV11-2
J gene: TRBJ2-5
CDR3 DNA: TGTGCCAGCAGCTTAGAGTTCAGTATAGAGACCCAGTACTTC
CDR3 protein: CASSLEFSIETQYF

clone size: NA
D gene: TRBD2
V gene: TRBV6-1
J gene: TRBJ2-3
CDR3 DNA: TGTGCCAGCAGTGAATGGGCGGGAGGAAGCGGAGATACGCAGTATTTT
CDR3 protein: CASSEWAGGSGDTQYF

clone size: NA
D gene: TRBD1
V gene: TRBV11-2
J gene: TRBJ2-5
CDR3 DNA: TGTGCCAGCAGCTCGACAGGGTTCGGAGAGACCCAGTACTTC
CDR3 protein: CASSSTGFGETQYF

clone size: NA
D gene: TRBD2
V gene: TRBV5-1
J gene: TRBJ2-7
CDR3 DNA: TGCGCCAGCAGCTTGGCCGGACTAGCGGGAGCCTACGAGCAGTACTTC
CDR3 protein: CASSLAGLAGAYEQYF

clone size: many
D gene: NA
V gene: TRBV4-1
J gene: TRBJ1-2
CDR3 DNA: TGCGCCAGCAGCCCCGGGGGGGGTGGCTATGGCTACACCTTC
CDR3 protein: CASSPGGGGYGYTF

clone size: NA
D gene: NA
V gene: TRBV7-2
J gene: TRBJ1-1
CDR3 DNA: TGTGCCAGCAGCTTAGATGTGGGGAGGGGGGGCACTGAAGCTTTCTTT
CDR3 protein: CASSLDVGRGGTEAFF

clone size: NA
D gene: NA
V gene: TRBV6-5
J gene: TRBJ2-2
CDR3 DNA: TGTGCCAGCAGACCCCTAGGGGCCGGGGAGCTGTTTTTT
CDR3 protein: CASRPLGAGELFF

clone size: NA
D gene: NA
V gene: TRBV7-8
J gene: TRBJ2-7
CDR3 DNA: TGTGCCAGCAGCTTATCTAGACTGCCCTACGAGCAGTACTTC
CDR3 protein: CASSLSRLPYEQYF

clone size: NA
D gene: NA
V gene: TRBV7-3
J gene: TRBJ2-3
CDR3 DNA: TGTGCCAGCAGCCCGAGTGTAGATGTTTCTGATACGCAGTATTTT
CDR3 protein: CASSPSVDVSDTQYF

clone size: NA
D gene: NA
V gene: TRBV6-5
J gene: TRBJ2-7
CDR3 DNA: TGTGCCAGCAGTTACGGGCCAGTCCCATACGAGCAGTACTTC
CDR3 protein: CASSYGPVPYEQYF

clone size: NA
D gene: TRBD1
V gene: TRBV7-9
J gene: TRBJ1-2
CDR3 DNA: TGTGCCAGCAGCTACAGACAGGGACTGTGGGTCTATGGCTACACCTTC
CDR3 protein: CASSYRQGLWVYGYTF

clone size: NA
D gene: TRBD1
V gene: TRBV6-2/TRBV6-3
J gene: TRBJ1-1
CDR3 DNA: TGTGCCAGCAGTTACGGGGGACAGGTGAACACTGAAGCTTTCTTT
CDR3 protein: CASSYGGQVNTEAFF

clone size: few
D gene: NA
V gene: TRBV27
J gene: TRBJ2-2
CDR3 DNA: TGTGCCAGCAGCCCGGACAGAATGAACACCGGGGAGCTGTTTTTT
CDR3 protein: CASSPDRMNTGELFF

clone size: few
D gene: NA
V gene: TRBV5-6
J gene: TRBJ2-5
CDR3 DNA: TGTGCCAGCAGCTTGGCGGACATGGGGTTAATCGAAGAGACCCAGTACTTC
CDR3 protein: CASSLADMGLIEETQYF

clone size: NA
D gene: NA
V gene: TRBV14
J gene: TRBJ1-2
CDR3 DNA: TGTGCCAGCAGCCCCAATCAGGGTCAGCTATATGGCTACACCTTC
CDR3 protein: CASSPNQGQLYGYTF